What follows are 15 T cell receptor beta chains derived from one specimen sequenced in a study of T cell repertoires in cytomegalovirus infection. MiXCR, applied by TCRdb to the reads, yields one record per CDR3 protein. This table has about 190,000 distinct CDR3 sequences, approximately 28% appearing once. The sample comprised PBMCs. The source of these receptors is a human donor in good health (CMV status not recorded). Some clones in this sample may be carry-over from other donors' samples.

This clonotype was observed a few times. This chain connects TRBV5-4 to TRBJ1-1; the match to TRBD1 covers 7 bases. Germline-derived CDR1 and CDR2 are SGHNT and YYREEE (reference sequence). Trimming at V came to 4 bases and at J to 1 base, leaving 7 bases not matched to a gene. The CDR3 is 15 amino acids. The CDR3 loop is CASSPRQGENTEAFF. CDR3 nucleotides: TGTGCCAGCAGCCCCCGACAGGGAGAGAACACTGAAGCTTTCTTT.

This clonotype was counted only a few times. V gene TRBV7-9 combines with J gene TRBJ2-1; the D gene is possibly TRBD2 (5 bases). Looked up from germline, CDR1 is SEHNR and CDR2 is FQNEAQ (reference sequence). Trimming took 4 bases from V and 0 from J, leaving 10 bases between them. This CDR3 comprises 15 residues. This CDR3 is CASSSSRSSYNEQFF. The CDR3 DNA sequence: TGTGCCAGCAGCTCTAGCAGAAGCTCCTACAATGAGCAGTTCTTC.

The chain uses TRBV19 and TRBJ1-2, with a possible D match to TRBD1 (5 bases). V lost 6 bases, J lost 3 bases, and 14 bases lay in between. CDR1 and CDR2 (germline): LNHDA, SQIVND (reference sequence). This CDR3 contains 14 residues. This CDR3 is CASRERWGYYGYTF. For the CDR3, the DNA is TGTGCCAGTAGAGAGCGTTGGGGCTACTATGGCTACACCTTC.

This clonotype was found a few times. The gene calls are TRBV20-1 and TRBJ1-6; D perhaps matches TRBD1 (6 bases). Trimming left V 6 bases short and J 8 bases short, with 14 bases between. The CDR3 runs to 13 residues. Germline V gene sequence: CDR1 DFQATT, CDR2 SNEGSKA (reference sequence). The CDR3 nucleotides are TGCAGTGCCCGCGGCCAGGGGCATTCACCCCTCCACTTT. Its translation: CSARGQGHSPLHF.

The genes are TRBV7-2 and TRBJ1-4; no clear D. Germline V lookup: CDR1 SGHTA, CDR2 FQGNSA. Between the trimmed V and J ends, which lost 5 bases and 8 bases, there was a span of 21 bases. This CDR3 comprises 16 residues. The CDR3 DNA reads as TGTGCCAGCAGCCGGGCCGGGCCCCCCGTAGAAGAAAAACTGTTTTTT. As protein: CASSRAGPPVEEKLFF.

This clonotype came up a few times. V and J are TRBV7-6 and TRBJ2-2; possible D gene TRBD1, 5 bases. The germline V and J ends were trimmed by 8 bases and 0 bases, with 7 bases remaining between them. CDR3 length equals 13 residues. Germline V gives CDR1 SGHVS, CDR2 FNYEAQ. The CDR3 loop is CASGQSNTGELFF. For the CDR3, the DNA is TGTGCCAGCGGACAATCGAACACCGGGGAGCTGTTTTTT.

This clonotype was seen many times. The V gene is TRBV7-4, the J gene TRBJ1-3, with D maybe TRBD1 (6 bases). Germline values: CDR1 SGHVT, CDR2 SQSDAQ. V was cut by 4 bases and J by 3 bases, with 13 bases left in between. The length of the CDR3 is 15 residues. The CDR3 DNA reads TGTGCCAGCAGCTCCGCCCTCAGGGGTGGAAACACCATATATTTT. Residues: CASSSALRGGNTIYF.

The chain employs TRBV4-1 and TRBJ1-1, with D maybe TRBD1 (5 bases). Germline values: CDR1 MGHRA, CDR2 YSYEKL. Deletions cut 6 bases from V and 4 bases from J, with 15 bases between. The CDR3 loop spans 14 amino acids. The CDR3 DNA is TGCGCCAGCAGTGGACCTCTAAGGGGCACTGAAGCTTTCTTT. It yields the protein CASSGPLRGTEAFF.

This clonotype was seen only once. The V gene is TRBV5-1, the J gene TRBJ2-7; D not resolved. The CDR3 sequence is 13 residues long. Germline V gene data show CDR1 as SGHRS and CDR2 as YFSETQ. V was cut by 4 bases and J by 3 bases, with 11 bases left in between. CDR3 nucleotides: TGCGCCAGCAGCCTCGGGCAGTACTACGAGCAGTACTTC. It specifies CASSLGQYYEQYF. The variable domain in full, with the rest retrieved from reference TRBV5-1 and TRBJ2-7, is KAGVTQTPRYLIKTRGQQVTLSCSPISGHRSVSWYQQTPGQGLQFLFEYFSETQRNKGNFPGRFSGRQFSNSRSEMNVSTLELGDSALYLCASSLGQYYEQYFGPGTRLTVT.

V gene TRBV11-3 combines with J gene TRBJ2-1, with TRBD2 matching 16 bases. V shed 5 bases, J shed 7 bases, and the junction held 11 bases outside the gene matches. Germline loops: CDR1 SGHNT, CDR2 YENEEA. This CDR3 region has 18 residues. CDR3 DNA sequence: TGTGCCAGCAGCCCAGGGACTAGCGGGGGGGCCGCTAGAAATGAGCAGTTCTTC. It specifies CASSPGTSGGAARNEQFF.

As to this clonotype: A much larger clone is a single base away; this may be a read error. The CDR3: CASSDTSNNEAFF. DNA for the CDR3: TGTGCCAGCAGCGACACTTCGAACAATGAAGCTTTCTTT. J is TRBJ1-1 and V is TRBV7-3; no reliable D call. This CDR3 region has 13 residues. Germline CDR1 is SGHTA and CDR2 is FQGTGA.

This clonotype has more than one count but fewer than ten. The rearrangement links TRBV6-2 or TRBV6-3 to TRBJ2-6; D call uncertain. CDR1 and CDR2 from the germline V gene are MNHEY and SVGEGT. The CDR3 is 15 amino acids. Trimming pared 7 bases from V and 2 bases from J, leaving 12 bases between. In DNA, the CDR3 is TGTGCCAGCACCCACGCTCTTACTGGGGCCAACGTCCTGACTTTC. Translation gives CASTHALTGANVLTF.

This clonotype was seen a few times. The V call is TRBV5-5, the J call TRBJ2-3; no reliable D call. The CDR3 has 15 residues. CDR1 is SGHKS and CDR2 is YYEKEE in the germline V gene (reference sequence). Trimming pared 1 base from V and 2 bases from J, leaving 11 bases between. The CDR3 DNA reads TGTGCCAGCAGCTTGTGGGTACAGATCACAGATACGCAGTATTTT. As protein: CASSLWVQITDTQYF. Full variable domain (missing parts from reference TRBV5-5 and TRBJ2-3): DAGVTQSPTHLIKTRGQQVTLRCSPISGHKSVSWYQQVLGQGPQFIFQYYEKEERGRGNFPDRFSARQFPNYSSELNVNALLLGDSALYLCASSLWVQITDTQYFGPGTRLTVL.

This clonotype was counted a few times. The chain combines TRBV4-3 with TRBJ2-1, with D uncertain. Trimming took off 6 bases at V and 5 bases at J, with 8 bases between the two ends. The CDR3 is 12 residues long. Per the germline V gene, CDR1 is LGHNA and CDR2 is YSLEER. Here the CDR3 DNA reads TGCGCCAGCAGTTGGACGGACAATGAGCAGTTCTTC. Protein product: CASSWTDNEQFF.

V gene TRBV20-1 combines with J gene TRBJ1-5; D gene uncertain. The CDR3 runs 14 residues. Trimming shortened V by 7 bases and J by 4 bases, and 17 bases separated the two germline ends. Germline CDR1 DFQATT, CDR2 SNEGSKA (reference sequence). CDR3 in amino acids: CSGQADGRNQPQHF. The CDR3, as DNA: TGCAGTGGCCAGGCGGACGGACGAAATCAGCCCCAGCATTTT.